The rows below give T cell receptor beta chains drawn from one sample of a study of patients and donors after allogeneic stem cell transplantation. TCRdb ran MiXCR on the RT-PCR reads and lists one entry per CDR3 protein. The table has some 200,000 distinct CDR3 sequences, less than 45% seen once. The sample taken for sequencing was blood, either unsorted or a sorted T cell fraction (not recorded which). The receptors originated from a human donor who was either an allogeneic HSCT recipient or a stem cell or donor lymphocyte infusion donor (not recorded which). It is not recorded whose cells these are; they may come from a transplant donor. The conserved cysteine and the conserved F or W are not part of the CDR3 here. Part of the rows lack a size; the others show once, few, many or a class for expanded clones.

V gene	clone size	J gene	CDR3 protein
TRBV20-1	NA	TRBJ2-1	SASRTSGNIGYNEQF
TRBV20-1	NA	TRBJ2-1	SATEASNKYNEQF
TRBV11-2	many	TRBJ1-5	ASSLVGSNQPQH
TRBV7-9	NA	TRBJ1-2	ASSLPGSGEGGYT
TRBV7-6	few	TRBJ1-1	ASSSGTGNTEAF
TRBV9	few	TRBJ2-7	ASSVAGDGTYEQY
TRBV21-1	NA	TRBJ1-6	ASSSLAPPGQDSPLH
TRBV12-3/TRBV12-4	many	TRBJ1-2	ASSFGGPNYGYT
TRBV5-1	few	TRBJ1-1	ASSSIDSPLEAF
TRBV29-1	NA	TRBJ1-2	SVEGGQGDYGYT
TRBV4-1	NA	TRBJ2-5	ASSLPGPQETQY
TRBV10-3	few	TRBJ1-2	AISERRHFLGYT
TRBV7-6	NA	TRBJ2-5	ASSMLAGGPETQY
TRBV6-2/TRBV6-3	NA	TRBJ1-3	ASSYAGTSGNTIY
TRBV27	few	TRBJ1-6	ASSFMDRQVPLH
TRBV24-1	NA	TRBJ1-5	ATSDVQQGANHSNQPQH
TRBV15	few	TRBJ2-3	ATSREVVLDTQY
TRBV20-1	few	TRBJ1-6	SARRPYNSPLH
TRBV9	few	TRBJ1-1	ASSGRLSGTEAF
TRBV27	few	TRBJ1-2	ASSPAGLGVDGYT
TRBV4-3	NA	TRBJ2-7	ASSHDLAGPSYEQY
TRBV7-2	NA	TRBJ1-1	ASSSQGMNTEAF
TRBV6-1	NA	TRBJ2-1	ASPGLSTRDEQF
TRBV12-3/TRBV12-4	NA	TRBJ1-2	ATSLKGVGYT
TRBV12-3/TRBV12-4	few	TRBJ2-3	ASSFNEGAGDTQY
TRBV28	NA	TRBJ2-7	ASRSLAGAFYEQY
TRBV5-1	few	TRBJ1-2	ASSLTGGQLKYYGYT
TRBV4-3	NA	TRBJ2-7	ASSQARVGIHEQY
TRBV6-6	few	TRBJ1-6	ASSYSTPVSYNSPLH
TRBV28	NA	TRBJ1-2	ASSSGGGGYT
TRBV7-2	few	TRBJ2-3	ASSLSGSSTDTQY
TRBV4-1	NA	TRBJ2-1	ASSHALVNEQF
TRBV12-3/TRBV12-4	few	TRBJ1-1	ASSSRTEGDTEAF
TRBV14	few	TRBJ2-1	ASSQGPWRYNEQF
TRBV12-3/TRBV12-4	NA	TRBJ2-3	ASSSGQGHTDTQY
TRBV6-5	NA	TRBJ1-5	ASSYYPPDVWGYSNQPQH
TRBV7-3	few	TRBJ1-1	ASSLIWSRGNTEAF
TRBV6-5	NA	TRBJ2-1	ASSYSTGTPYNEQF
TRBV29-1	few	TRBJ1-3	SVVGDSGNTIY
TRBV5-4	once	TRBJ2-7	ASSLGASGGGEQY
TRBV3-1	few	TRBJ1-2	ASSQDGWVDYGYT
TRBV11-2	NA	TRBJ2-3	ASSARTTDTQY
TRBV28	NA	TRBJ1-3	ASSFEGNTIY
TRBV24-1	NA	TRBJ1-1	ATRRGMNTEAF
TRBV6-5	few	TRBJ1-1	ASSYHGRNTEAF
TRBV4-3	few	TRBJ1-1	ASSQVGGVGGTEAF
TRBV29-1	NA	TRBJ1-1	SVVPQGTEAF
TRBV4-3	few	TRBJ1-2	ASSQDAGTDLYGYT